One sample yielded the 21 T cell receptor beta chains listed below, sequenced in a study of regulatory T cells in long-lasting Graves disease (dated by TCRdb to 2020 to 2022). The method was multiplex PCR. Sequencing used an Illumina HiSeq 4000. To build TCR beta libraries, CDR3 regions were amplified by Arm-PCR using iRepertoire HTBI primers. Starting from the raw public reads, TCRdb applied fastp trimming at Q25, assembled clones with MiXCR and retained in-frame beta chains. Each entry merges the rows of one CDR3 protein and shows their most common DNA and genes. For this sample there are 350,000 to 400,000 distinct CDR3 sequences; around 15% appear just once. About 20% of the sample rests with the top ten. Reading the label with the study, this specimen's time point is: newly diagnosed GD, antithyroid drugs for less than 3 months. RNA was extracted from PBMCs in TRIzol for both TCR sequencing and RNA sequencing.

This specimen was peripheral blood mononuclear cells (PBMCs), taken at new diagnosis, from a patient treated with antithyroid drugs. These TCRs come from a female donor with Graves disease.

The table lists this clonotype with many counts. This rearrangement joins TRBV11-2 to TRBJ1-1; D remains unclear. Germline V lookup: CDR1 SGHAT, CDR2 FQNNGV. The CDR3 loop spans 13 amino acids. V was trimmed by 2 bases and J by 3 bases, leaving 7 bases between them. The CDR3 nucleotides read TGTGCCAGCAGCTTAAGAGTTCACACTGAAGCTTTCTTT. Protein: CASSLRVHTEAFF.

This clonotype has a handful of counts. The CDR3 reads CASSSLPGLAGGLRSGELFF. DNA of the CDR3: TGTGCCAGCAGCTCCCTACCGGGACTAGCGGGGGGCCTTAGGTCCGGGGAGCTGTTTTTT. The chain has TRBV7-2 and TRBJ2-2; 15 positions agree with TRBD2. V was pared by 4 bases and J by 6 bases, with 15 bases of the junction left unmatched. This CDR3 contains 20 residues. The germline gives CDR1 SGHTA, CDR2 FQGNSA.

This chain joins TRBV7-2 and TRBJ2-6, with D unresolved. The CDR3 sequence is 15 residues long. CDR1 is SGHTA, CDR2 FQGNSA, per germline. Trimming pared 3 bases from V and 2 bases from J, leaving 8 bases between. CDR3 sequence: CASSFSLPGANVLTF. The DNA of the CDR3 is TGTGCCAGCAGCTTCTCCCTACCTGGGGCCAACGTCCTGACTTTC.

The genes are TRBV9 and TRBJ1-5; D may be TRBD1 (6 bases). The ends were cut back, 3 bases at V and 3 bases at J, with 13 bases in the middle. The CDR3 has 15 residues. In germline, CDR1 is SGDLS, CDR2 YYNGEE. Here the CDR3 reads CASSAQDSYNQPQHF. The CDR3 DNA is TGTGCCAGCAGCGCACAGGACAGTTACAATCAGCCCCAGCATTTT.

The table lists this clonotype with many counts. J is TRBJ1-2 and V is TRBV6-2 or TRBV6-3, with a tentative D call TRBD1 (5 bases). Germline CDR1 MNHEY, CDR2 SVGEGT. V lost 6 bases to trimming and J lost 1 base, with 12 bases between them. The CDR3 runs to 14 residues. CDR3: CASRHDGGNYGYTF. DNA for the CDR3: TGTGCCAGCAGACACGACGGGGGTAACTATGGCTACACCTTC.

This clonotype came up a few times. Written as DNA, the CDR3 is TGTGCCAGCTCACCAGATGTCGCAGGGGCAGGCTATGGCTACACCTTC. Its protein product is CASSPDVAGAGYGYTF. V usage is TRBV18 and J usage is TRBJ1-2; a possible D gene is TRBD1 (6 bases). Per the germline V gene, CDR1 is KGHSH and CDR2 is LQKENI. V lost 2 bases and J 4 bases, leaving 17 bases between the germline ends. The CDR3 runs 16 residues.

Points on this clonotype: A read error may explain this, as a much larger clone is one base away. The chain joins TRBV7-9 to TRBJ1-5; no clear D gene. The CDR3 length is 12 residues. Germline V CDR1 and CDR2: SEHNR, FQNEAQ (reference sequence). Written as DNA, the CDR3 is TGTGCCTGCAGCTCTGATAATCAGCCCCAGCATTTT. Translating gives CACSSDNQPQHF.

This clonotype was counted many times. The V call is TRBV7-3, the J call TRBJ1-1; possible D gene TRBD1, 5 bases. The CDR3 covers 13 residues. V lost 7 bases and J 4 bases, leaving 13 bases between the germline ends. Looked up from germline, CDR1 is SGHTA and CDR2 is FQGTGA. In DNA, the CDR3 is TGTGCCAGCAACATAACAACAGGCACTGAAGCTTTCTTT. Translating gives CASNITTGTEAFF.

This clonotype was observed at least ten times. V is TRBV5-1 and J is TRBJ1-1; D gene unclear. Germline-derived CDR1 and CDR2 are SGHRS and YFSETQ. V was clipped by 2 bases and J by 7 bases, with 18 bases between them. The CDR3 spans 15 residues. The CDR3 coding sequence is TGCGCCAGCAGCTTAGAAGGAGTCTCGTACTTTGAAGCTTTCTTT. It specifies CASSLEGVSYFEAFF.

The genes are TRBV14 and TRBJ1-2; D is uncertain. The V gene lost 1 base and the J gene lost 8 bases, with 20 bases spanning the gap. The CDR3 has 16 amino acids. Germline CDR1 SGHDN, CDR2 FVKESK. CDR3 sequence reads: CASSQVLVPNLRGYTF. The DNA for the CDR3 is TGTGCCAGCAGCCAAGTTCTGGTCCCCAACCTAAGGGGCTACACCTTC.

The chain couples TRBV18 to TRBJ1-4; 11 nucleotides match TRBD1. The CDR3 is made up of 16 amino acids. Unmatched junction bases numbered 8, after V lost 5 bases and J lost 6 bases. Germline lookup yields CDR1 KGHSH and CDR2 LQKENI. The CDR3 sequence is CASSSSGTGGDEKLFF. The CDR3, as DNA: TGTGCCAGCTCAAGCTCCGGGACAGGGGGTGATGAAAAACTGTTTTTT.

The table lists this clonotype with many counts. This CDR3 reads CASSLLTSGGFYNEQFF. Written as DNA, the CDR3 is TGTGCCAGCAGTTTATTGACTAGCGGGGGTTTCTACAATGAGCAGTTCTTC. The chain recombines TRBV12-3 or TRBV12-4 with TRBJ2-1; TRBD2 matches 12 bases. Trimming took 2 bases from V and 3 from J; bases not matched to a gene: 5. The CDR3 spans 17 residues.

This clonotype was observed many times. The chain carries TRBV27 and TRBJ1-6, with D possibly matching TRBD1 (5 bases). CDR1 is MNHEY and CDR2 is SMNVEV in the germline V gene (reference sequence). CDR3 length equals 14 residues. V dropped 10 bases and J dropped 7 bases, with 17 bases sitting between them. Written as DNA, the CDR3 is TGTGCCACCAAAGCCGGGACTAAAAATTCACCCCTCCACTTT. Encoded protein: CATKAGTKNSPLHF.

There are many counts of this clonotype. The chain combines TRBV5-5 with TRBJ1-1, with 11 bases identical to TRBD1. The CDR3 is 17 residues long. V lost 3 bases and J lost 1; bases outside the gene matches: 8. CDR1 SGHKS and CDR2 YYEKEE come from the germline V gene (reference sequence). The CDR3 sequence is CASSSGTGGWSNTEAFF. The CDR3 coding sequence is TGTGCCAGCAGCTCCGGGACAGGGGGATGGTCGAACACTGAAGCTTTCTTT.

This clonotype has a handful of counts. CDR3 in amino acids: CASSRSTYEQYF. In DNA, the CDR3 is TGTGCCAGCAGTCGGTCCACCTACGAGCAGTACTTC. The V and J genes are TRBV12-3 or TRBV12-4 and TRBJ2-7; D is uncertain. V was cut by 5 bases and J by 2 bases, with 7 bases left in between. The CDR3 is made up of 12 amino acids.

In this sample, this clonotype turned up many times. The CDR3: CASSLSAGNGYTF. CDR3 sequence (DNA): TGCGCCAGCAGCTTGTCGGCAGGGAATGGCTACACCTTC. The genes are TRBV5-1 and TRBJ1-2; D may be TRBD1 (5 bases). Germline V gene lookup returns CDR1 SGHRS and CDR2 YFSETQ. This CDR3 has 13 amino acids. Trimming left V 1 base short and J 6 bases short, with 10 bases between.

This clonotype was picked up many times. The chain couples TRBV7-3 to TRBJ1-1; D might be TRBD1 (6 bases). Deletions cut 1 base from V and 1 base from J, with 10 bases between. Germline V CDR1 and CDR2: SGHTA, FQGTGA. CDR3 length equals 15 residues. For the CDR3, the DNA is TGTGCCAGCAGCTTAAGTAGGGGGGGGAACACTGAAGCTTTCTTT. This translates into CASSLSRGGNTEAFF.

This clonotype was picked up a small number of times. The chain couples TRBV27 to TRBJ1-2, with TRBD1 as a possible D gene (5 bases). With 2 bases removed from V and 4 bases from J, the gap between germline ends came to 11 bases. CDR3 size: 14 residues. The germline gives CDR1 MNHEY, CDR2 SMNVEV (reference sequence). The CDR3 DNA is TGTGCCAGCAGTTTAAGCAGGGTGGGCTATGGCTACACCTTC. Translation gives CASSLSRVGYGYTF.

This clonotype was observed many times. CDR3 DNA sequence: TGTGCCAGCAGCCCATGGGGACAGGGACGGGGTGAAGCTTTCTTT. Translating it yields CASSPWGQGRGEAFF. This rearrangement joins TRBV7-9 to TRBJ1-1; 9 bases are shared with TRBD1. Germline V gene data show CDR1 as SEHNR and CDR2 as FQNEAQ (reference sequence). CDR3 length equals 15 residues. V gave up 5 bases and J gave up 7 bases; unmatched junction bases: 11.

This CDR3 reads CASSRGVRGANVLTF. As DNA, the CDR3 is TGTGCCAGCAGTCGTGGGGTCCGTGGGGCCAACGTCCTGACTTTC. The chain uses TRBV6-2 or TRBV6-3 and TRBJ2-6; no firm D call. This CDR3 is 15 amino acids long. Germline V gene data show CDR1 as MNHEY and CDR2 as SVGEGT. V was cut by 5 bases and J by 3 bases, with 11 bases left in between.

CDR3 region: CASSQFGAVNSPLHF. CDR3 in DNA: TGTGCCAGCAGCCAATTCGGGGCCGTTAATTCACCCCTCCACTTT. The gene calls are TRBV12-3 or TRBV12-4 and TRBJ1-6; weak D call: TRBD1 (5 bases). Deletions cut 6 bases from V and 6 bases from J, with 15 bases between. The CDR3 spans 15 residues.